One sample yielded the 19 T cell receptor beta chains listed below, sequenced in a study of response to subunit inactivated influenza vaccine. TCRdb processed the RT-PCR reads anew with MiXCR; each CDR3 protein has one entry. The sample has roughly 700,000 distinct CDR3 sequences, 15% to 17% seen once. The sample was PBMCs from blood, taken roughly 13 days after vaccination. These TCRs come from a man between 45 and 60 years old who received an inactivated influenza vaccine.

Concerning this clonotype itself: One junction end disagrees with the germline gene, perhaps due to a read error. CDR3 loop: CDSSGGASGYEQYF. DNA of the CDR3: TGTGACAGCAGCGGGGGCGCCTCGGGCTACGAGCAGTACTTC. The chain employs TRBV5-6 and TRBJ2-7, with 8 bases identical to TRBD2. CDR1 and CDR2 from the germline V gene are SGHDT and YYEEEE. The CDR3 sequence is 14 residues long. The complete variable domain, with remaining parts taken from reference TRBV5-6 and TRBJ2-7, reads DAGVTQSPTHLIKTRGQQVTLRCSPKSGHDTVSWYQQALGQGPQFIFQYYEEEERQRGNFPDRFSGHQFPNYSSELNVNALLLGDSALYLCDSSGGASGYEQYFGPGTRLTVT.

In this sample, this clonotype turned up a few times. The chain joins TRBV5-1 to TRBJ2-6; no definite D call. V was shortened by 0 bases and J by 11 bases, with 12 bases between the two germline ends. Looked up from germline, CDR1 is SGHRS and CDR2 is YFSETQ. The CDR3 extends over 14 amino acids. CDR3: CASSLDATTDVLTF. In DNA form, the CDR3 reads TGCGCCAGCAGCTTGGACGCGACGACGGACGTCCTGACTTTC.

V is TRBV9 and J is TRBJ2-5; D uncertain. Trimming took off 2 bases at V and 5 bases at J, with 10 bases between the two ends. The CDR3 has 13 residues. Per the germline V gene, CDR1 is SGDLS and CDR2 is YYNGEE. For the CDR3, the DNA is TGTGCCAGCAGCGTCGGATTAGGGGAGACCCAGTACTTC. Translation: CASSVGLGETQYF.

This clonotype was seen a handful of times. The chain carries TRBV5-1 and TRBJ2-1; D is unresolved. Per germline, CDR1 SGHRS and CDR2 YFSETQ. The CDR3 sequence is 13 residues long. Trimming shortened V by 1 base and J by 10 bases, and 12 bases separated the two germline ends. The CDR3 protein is CASSLNWLTEQFF. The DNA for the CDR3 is TGCGCCAGCAGCTTGAACTGGCTGACAGAGCAGTTCTTC.

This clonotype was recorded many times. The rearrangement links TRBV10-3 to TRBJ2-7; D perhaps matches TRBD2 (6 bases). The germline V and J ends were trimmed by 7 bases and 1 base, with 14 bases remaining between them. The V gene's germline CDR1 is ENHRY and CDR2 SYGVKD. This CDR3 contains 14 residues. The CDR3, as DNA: TGTGCCATCACCCATGATAGCGGATCCTACGAGCAGTACTTC. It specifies CAITHDSGSYEQYF.

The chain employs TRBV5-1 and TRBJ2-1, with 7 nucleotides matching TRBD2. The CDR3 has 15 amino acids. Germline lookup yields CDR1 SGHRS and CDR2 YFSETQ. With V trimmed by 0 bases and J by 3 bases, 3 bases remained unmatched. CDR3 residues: CASSLVGGNYNEQFF. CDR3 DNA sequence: TGCGCCAGCAGCTTGGTGGGAGGGAACTACAATGAGCAGTTCTTC.

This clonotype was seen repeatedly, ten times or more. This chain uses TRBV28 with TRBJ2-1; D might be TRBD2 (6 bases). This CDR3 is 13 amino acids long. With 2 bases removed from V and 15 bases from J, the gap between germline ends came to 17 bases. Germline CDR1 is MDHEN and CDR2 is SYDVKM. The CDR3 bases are TGTGCCAGCAGTTTAATTGGCGGGATTGAGAGGTTCTTC. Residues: CASSLIGGIERFF.

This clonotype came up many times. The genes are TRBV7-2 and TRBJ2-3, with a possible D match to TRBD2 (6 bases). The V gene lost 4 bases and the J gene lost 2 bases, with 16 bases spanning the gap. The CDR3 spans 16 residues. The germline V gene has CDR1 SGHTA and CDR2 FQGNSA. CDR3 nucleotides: TGTGCCAGCAGCTCGGGACTCCTGGCAAACACAGATACGCAGTATTTT. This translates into CASSSGLLANTDTQYF.

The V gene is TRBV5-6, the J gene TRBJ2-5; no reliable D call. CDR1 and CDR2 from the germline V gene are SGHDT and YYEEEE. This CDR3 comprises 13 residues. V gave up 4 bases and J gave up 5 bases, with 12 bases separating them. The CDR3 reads CASSKERLETQYF. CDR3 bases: TGTGCCAGCAGCAAAGAAAGGTTGGAGACCCAGTACTTC. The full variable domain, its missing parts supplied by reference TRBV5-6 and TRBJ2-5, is DAGVTQSPTHLIKTRGQQVTLRCSPKSGHDTVSWYQQALGQGPQFIFQYYEEEERQRGNFPDRFSGHQFPNYSSELNVNALLLGDSALYLCASSKERLETQYFGPGTRLLVL.

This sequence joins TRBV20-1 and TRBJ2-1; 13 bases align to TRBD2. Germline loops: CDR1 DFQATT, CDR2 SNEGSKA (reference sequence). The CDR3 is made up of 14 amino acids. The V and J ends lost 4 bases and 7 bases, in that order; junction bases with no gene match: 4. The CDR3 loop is CSAKLAGGPNEQFF. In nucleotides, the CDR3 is TGCAGTGCTAAACTAGCGGGAGGGCCAAATGAGCAGTTCTTC.

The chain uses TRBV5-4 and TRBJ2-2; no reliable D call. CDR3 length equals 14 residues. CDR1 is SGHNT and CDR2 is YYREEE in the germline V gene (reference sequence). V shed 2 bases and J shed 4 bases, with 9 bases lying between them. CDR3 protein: CASSFGPGTGELFF. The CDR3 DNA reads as TGTGCCAGCAGCTTCGGCCCCGGCACCGGGGAGCTGTTTTTT.

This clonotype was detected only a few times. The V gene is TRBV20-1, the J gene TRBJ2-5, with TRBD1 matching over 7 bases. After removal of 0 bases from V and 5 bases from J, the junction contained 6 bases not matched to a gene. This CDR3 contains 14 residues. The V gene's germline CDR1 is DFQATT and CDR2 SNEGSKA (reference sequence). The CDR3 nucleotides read TGCAGTGCTAGAGAGACAGGGCCTTGGGAGACCCAGTACTTC. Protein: CSARETGPWETQYF.

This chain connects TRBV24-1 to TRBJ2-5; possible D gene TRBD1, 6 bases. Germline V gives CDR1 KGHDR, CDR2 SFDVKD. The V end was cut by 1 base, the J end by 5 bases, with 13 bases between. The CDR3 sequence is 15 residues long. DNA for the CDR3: TGTGCCACCAGTGATTTCACCCAGGGGTTGGAGACCCAGTACTTC. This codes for CATSDFTQGLETQYF.

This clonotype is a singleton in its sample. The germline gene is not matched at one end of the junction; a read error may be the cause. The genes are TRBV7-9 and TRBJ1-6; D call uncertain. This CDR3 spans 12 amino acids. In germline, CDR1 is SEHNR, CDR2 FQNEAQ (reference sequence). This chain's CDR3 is CGSRSEDSPLHF. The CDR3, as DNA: TGTGGCAGCAGAAGCGAAGATTCACCCCTCCACTTT.

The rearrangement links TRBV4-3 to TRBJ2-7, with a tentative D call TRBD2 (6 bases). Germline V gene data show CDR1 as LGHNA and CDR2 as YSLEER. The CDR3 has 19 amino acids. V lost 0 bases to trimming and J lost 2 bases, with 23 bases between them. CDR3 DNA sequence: TGCGCCAGCAGCCAAGATCGGGACTCAGTGGCAGCATCTCCCTACGAGCAGTACTTC. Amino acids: CASSQDRDSVAASPYEQYF.

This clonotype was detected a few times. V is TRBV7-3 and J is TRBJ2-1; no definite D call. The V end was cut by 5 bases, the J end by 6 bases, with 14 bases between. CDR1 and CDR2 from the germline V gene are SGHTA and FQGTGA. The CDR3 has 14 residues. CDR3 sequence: CASSPAPASNEQFF. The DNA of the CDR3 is TGTGCCAGCAGCCCCGCCCCCGCCTCCAATGAGCAGTTCTTC.

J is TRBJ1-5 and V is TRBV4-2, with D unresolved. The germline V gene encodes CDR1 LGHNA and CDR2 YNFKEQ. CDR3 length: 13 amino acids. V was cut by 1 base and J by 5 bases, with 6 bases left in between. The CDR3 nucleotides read TGTGCCAGCAGCCAAGCGGAGTATCAGCCCCAGCATTTT. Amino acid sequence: CASSQAEYQPQHF.

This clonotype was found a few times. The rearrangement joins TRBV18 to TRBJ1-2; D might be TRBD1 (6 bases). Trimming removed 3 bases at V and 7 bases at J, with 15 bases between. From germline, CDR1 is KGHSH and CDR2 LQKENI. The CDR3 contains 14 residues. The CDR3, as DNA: TGTGCCAGCTCACCCTCGGACAGAATTGGTGGCTACACCTTC. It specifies CASSPSDRIGGYTF.

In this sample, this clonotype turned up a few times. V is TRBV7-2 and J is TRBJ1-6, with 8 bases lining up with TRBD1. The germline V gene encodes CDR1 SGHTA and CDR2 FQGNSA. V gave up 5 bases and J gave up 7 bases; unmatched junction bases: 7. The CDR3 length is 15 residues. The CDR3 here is CASSTAGGGNSPLHF. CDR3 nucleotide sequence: TGTGCCAGCAGCACGGCAGGGGGCGGGAATTCACCCCTCCACTTT. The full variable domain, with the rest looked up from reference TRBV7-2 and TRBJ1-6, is GAGVSQSPSNKVTEKGKDVELRCDPISGHTALYWYRQSLGQGLEFLIYFQGNSAPDKSGLPSDRFSAERTGGSVSTLTIQRTQQEDSAVYLCASSTAGGGNSPLHFGNGTRLTVT.